This T cell receptor beta chain was captured by sequencing in a study of blood T cell repertoires in COVID-19. Sequencing used immunoSEQ multiplex PCR; TCRdb keeps in-frame clones, though not all of them. The data show some 130,000 clones, with around nine tenths seen just once and roughly 2.2% held by the top ten. The length of the CDR3 is 19 residues. Germline V CDR1 and CDR2: MDHEN, SYDVKM. V shed 4 bases, J shed 1 base, and the junction held 15 bases outside the gene matches. The sequence derives from a man in his 70s with active COVID-19. Input material: peripheral blood. The chain joins TRBV28 to TRBJ2-3; 9 bases match TRBD2. The CDR3 region is CASSSFWTSARAGTDTQYF. CDR3 nucleotide sequence: TGTGCCAGCAGTTCTTTCTGGACTAGCGCGAGGGCGGGCACAGATACGCAGTATTTT.